This T cell receptor beta chain was captured in a study of post-analysis software for immune sequencing data. The overall study: The study covered relapsing-remitting, secondary progressive and progressive-relapsing courses of multiple sclerosis. Study results and limitations: Those samples that were prepared in the same batch co-clustered strongly by F measure. Multiple sclerosis was associated with a significant reduction in normalized Chao1 diversity relative to controls. About five TRBV segments occurring more often in patients than controls included TRBV5-6, TRBV5-1 and TRBV20-1.

Carried by the TCR beta cDNA libraries were unique molecular identifiers. Hundreds of thousands of cDNA molecules came from 1 to 10 million T cells. TCRdb ran MiXCR on the PCR reads and lists one entry per CDR3 protein. The sample includes hundreds of thousands of distinct CDR3 sequences, approximately 46% of them seen just once. This clonotype has a handful of counts. Its antigen is currently unknown. Per germline, CDR1 SGHTA and CDR2 FQGTGA. V dropped 5 bases and J dropped 1 base, with 15 bases sitting between them. CDR3 length: 16 amino acids. The chain uses TRBV7-3 and TRBJ2-1, with a possible D match to TRBD2 (5 bases). The receptor comes from a girl under 18 with multiple sclerosis. The sample consisted of blood. In nucleotides, the CDR3 is TGTGCCAGCAGCGACCCCGGAGGCTTTTCCTACAATGAGCAGTTCTTC. Its protein is CASSDPGGFSYNEQFF.